This TCR beta chain emerged from a study of CD8 T cells in Susac syndrome. The diagnostic criteria were recently defined, and patients with Susac syndrome met them for definite or probable disease. With random hexamers, roughly 0.45 to 1 ug RNA was reverse transcribed. Across 54 Vbeta and 13 Jbeta, immunoSEQ multiplex PCR amplified TCR beta CDR3. One entry per CDR3 protein, called by TCRdb with MiXCR from the immunoSEQ multiplex PCR reads. The repertoire holds approximately 74,000 distinct CDR3 sequences, with around 94% as singletons. The V gene's germline CDR1 is SEHNR and CDR2 FQNEAQ (reference sequence). The CDR3 covers 14 residues. Deletions cut 5 bases from V and 5 bases from J, with 16 bases between.

V gene TRBV7-9 combines with J gene TRBJ2-7; D not resolved. This sequence originates from a human donor with Susac syndrome. The sequenced sample consisted of CD8+ T cells from PBMCs. CDR3 sequence: CASSPGRGRDEQYF. The CDR3 DNA reads as TGTGCCAGCAGCCCCGGACGAGGACGAGACGAGCAGTACTTC.